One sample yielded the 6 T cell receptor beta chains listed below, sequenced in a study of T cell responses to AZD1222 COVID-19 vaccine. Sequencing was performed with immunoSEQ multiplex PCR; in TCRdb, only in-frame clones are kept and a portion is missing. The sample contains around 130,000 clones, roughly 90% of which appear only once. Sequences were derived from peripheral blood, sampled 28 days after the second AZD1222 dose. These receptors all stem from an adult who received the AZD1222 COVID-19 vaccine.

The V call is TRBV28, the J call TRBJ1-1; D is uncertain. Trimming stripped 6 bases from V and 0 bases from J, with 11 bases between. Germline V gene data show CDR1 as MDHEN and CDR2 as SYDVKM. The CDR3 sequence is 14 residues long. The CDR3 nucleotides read TGTGCCAGCAGCGCGCGGGCTCTGAACACTGAAGCTTTCTTT. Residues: CASSARALNTEAFF.

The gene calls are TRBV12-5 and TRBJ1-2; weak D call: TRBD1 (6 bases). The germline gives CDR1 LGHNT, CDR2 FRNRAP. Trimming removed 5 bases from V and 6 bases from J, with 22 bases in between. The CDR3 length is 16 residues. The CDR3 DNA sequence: TGTGCTAGTGGTCCCGAGGGGGGGAGGATTCTTCATGGCTACACCTTC. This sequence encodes CASGPEGGRILHGYTF.

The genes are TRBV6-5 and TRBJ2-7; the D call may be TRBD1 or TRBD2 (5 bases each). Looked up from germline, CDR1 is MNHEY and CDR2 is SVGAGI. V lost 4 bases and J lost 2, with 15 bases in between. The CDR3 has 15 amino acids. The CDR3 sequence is CASSSPGLFPYEQYF. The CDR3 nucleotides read TGTGCCAGCAGTTCCCCGGGGCTCTTTCCCTACGAGCAGTACTTC.

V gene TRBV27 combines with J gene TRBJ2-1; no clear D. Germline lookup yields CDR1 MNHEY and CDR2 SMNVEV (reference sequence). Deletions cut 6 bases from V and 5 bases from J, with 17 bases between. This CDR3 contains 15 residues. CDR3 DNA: TGTGCCAGCAGCTCTTGGGGTCTTGGAGACAATGAGCAGTTCTTC. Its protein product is CASSSWGLGDNEQFF.

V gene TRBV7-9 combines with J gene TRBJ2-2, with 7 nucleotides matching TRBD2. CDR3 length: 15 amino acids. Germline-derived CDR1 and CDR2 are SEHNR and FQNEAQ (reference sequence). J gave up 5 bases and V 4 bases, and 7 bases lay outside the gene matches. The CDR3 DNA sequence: TGTGCCAGCAGCTCCGGACTAGTGGAAACCGGGGAGCTGTTTTTT. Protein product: CASSSGLVETGELFF.

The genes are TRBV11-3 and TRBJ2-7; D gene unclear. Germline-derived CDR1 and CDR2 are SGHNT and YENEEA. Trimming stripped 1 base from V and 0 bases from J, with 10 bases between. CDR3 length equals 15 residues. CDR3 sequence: CASSLGDTVSYEQYF. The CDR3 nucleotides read TGTGCCAGCAGCTTAGGGGATACGGTCTCCTACGAGCAGTACTTC. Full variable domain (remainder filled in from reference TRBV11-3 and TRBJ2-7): EAGVVQSPRYKIIEKKQPVAFWCNPISGHNTLYWYLQNLGQGPELLIRYENEEAVDDSQLPKDRFSAERLKGVDSTLKIQPAELGDSAVYLCASSLGDTVSYEQYFGPGTRLTVT.